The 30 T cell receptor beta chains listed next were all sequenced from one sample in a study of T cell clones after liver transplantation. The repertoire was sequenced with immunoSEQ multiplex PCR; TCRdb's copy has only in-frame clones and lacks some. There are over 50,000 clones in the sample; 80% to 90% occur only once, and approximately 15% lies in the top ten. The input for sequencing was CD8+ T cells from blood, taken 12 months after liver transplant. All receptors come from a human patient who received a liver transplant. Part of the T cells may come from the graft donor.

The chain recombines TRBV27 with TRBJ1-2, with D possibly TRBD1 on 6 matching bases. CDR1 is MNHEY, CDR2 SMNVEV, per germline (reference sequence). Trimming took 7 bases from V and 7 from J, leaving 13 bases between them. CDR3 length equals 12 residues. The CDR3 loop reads CASKGGASGYTF. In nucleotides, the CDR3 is TGTGCCAGCAAGGGGGGCGCGTCTGGCTACACCTTC.

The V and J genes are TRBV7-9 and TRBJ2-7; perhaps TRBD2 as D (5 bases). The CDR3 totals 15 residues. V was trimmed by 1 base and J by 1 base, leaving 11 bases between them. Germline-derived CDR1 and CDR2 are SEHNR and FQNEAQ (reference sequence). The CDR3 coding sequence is TGTGCCAGCAGCTTAGGGATTAGCGCGTCCTACGAGCAGTACTTC. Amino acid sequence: CASSLGISASYEQYF.

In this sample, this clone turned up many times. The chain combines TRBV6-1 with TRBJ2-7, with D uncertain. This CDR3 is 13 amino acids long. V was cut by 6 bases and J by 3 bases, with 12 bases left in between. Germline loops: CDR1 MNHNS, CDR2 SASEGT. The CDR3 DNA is TGTGCCAGCAGCAGAGGCAGCCTCTACGAGCAGTACTTC. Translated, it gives CASSRGSLYEQYF.

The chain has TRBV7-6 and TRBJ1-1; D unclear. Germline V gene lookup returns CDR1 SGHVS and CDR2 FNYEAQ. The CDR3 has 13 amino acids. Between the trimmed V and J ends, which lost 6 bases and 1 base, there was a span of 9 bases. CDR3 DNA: TGTGCCAGCAGGGATCAATGGAACACTGAAGCTTTCTTT. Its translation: CASRDQWNTEAFF.

The DNA for the CDR3 is TGTGCCAGCAGTTTGGGATTGGGGTTGGGCAATCAGCCCCAGCATTTT. Protein product: CASSLGLGLGNQPQHF. The genes are TRBV27 and TRBJ1-5; unclear D gene. Germline CDR1 reads MNHEY; CDR2 reads SMNVEV (reference sequence). Trimming left V 3 bases short and J 2 bases short, with 14 bases between. The CDR3 is made up of 16 amino acids.

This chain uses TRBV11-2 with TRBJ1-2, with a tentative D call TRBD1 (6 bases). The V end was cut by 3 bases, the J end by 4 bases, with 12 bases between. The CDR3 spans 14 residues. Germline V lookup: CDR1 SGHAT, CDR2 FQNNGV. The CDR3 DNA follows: TGTGCCAGCAGCTTCGGGGGCGCAGGCTATGGCTACACCTTC. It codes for CASSFGGAGYGYTF.

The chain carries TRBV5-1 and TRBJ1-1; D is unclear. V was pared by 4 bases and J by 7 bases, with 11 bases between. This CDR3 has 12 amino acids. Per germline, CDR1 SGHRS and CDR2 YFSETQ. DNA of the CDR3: TGCGCCAGCAGCACAGACGGCATTGAAGCTTTCTTT. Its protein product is CASSTDGIEAFF.

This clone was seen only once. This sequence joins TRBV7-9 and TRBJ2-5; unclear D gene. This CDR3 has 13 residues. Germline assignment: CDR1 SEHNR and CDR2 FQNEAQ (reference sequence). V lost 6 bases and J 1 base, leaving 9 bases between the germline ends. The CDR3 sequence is CASSQAPQETQYF. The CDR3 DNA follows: TGTGCCAGCAGTCAGGCCCCCCAAGAGACCCAGTACTTC.

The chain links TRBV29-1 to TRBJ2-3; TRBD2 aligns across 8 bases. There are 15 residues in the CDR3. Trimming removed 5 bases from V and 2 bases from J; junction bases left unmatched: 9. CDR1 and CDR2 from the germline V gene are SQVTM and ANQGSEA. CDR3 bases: TGCAGCGTTTTGGGCGGGAGGCCACTCACAGATACGCAGTATTTT. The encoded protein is CSVLGGRPLTDTQYF.

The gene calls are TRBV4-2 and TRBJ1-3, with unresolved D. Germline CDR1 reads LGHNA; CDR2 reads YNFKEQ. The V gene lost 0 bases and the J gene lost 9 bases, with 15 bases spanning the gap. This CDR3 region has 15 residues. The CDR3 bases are TGTGCCAGCAGCCAAGATCGAAGCAACTACGGCACCATATATTTT. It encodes CASSQDRSNYGTIYF.

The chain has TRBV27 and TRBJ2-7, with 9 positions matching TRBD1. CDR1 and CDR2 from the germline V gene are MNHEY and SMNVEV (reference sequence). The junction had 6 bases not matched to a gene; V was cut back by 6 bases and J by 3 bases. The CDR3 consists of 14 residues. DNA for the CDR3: TGTGCCAGCAGGGTCGTGGGACAGGGCTACGAGCAGTACTTC. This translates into CASRVVGQGYEQYF.

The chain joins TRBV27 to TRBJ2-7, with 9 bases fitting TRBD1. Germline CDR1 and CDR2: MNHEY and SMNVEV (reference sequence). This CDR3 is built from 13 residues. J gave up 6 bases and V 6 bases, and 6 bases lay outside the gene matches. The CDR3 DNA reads TGTGCCAGCAGGGCGACAGGGGGGAGCGAGCAGTACTTC. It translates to CASRATGGSEQYF.

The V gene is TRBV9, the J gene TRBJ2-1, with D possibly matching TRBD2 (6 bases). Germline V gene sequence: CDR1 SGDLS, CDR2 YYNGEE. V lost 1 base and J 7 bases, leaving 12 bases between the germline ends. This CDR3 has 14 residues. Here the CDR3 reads CASSVTVAGNEQFF. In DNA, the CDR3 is TGTGCCAGCAGCGTAACGGTGGCGGGAAATGAGCAGTTCTTC.

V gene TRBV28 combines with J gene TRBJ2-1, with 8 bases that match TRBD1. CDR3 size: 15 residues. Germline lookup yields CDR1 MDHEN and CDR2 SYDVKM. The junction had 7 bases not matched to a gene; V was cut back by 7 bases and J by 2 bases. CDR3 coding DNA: TGTGCCAGCAATCTGGACAGGGTTGCCTACAATGAGCAGTTCTTC. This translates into CASNLDRVAYNEQFF.

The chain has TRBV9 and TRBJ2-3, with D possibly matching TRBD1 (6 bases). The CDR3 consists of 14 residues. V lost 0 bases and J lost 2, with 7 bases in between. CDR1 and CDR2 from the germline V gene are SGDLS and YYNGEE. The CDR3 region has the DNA TGTGCCAGCAGCGTAGGGACAGACACAGATACGCAGTATTTT. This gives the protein CASSVGTDTDTQYF.

The CDR3 sequence is CAIYSPASYEQYF. For the CDR3, the DNA is TGTGCCATCTATTCTCCTGCGTCCTACGAGCAGTACTTC. The V gene is TRBV6-1, the J gene TRBJ2-7; D call uncertain. CDR1 is MNHNS, CDR2 SASEGT, per germline. V lost 10 bases and J 1 base, leaving 14 bases between the germline ends. This CDR3 has 13 amino acids.

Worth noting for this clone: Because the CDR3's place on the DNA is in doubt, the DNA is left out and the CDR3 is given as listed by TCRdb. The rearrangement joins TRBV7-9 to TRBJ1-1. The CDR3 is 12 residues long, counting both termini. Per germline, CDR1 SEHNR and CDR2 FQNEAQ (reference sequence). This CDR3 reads CASSTSGTEAFF.

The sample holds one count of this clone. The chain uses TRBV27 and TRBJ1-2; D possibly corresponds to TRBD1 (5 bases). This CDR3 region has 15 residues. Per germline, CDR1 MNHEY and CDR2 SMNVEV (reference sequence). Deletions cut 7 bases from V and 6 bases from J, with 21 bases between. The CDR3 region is CASNERRGGVHGYTF. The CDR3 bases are TGTGCCAGCAATGAGCGACGGGGGGGTGTCCATGGCTACACCTTC.

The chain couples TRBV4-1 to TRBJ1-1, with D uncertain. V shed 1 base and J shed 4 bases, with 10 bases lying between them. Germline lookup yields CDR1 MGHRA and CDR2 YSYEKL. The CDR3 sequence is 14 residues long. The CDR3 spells CASSQAWGGTEAFF. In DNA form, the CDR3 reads TGCGCCAGCAGCCAAGCTTGGGGTGGCACTGAAGCTTTCTTT.

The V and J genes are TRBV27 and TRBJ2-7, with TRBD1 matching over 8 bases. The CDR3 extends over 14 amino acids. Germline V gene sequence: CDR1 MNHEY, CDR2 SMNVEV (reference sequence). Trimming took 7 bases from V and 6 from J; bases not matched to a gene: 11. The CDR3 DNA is TGTGCCAGCACTCGGGGCCCAGGGACAGGCGAGCAGTACTTC. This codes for CASTRGPGTGEQYF.

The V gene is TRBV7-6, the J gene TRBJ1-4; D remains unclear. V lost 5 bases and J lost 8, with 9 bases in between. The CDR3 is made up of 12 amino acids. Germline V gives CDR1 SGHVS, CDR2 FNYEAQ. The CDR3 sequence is CASSPHNEKLFF. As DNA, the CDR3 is TGTGCCAGCAGCCCGCATAACGAAAAACTGTTTTTT.

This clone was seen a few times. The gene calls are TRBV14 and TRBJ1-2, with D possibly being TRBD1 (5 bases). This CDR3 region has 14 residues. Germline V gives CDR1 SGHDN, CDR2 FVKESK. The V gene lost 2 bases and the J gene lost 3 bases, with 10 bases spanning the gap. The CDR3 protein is CASSQMGPHYGYTF. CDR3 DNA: TGTGCCAGCAGCCAAATGGGACCTCACTATGGCTACACCTTC. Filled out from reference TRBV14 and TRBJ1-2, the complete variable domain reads EAGVTQFPSHSVIEKGQTVTLRCDPISGHDNLYWYRRVMGKEIKFLLHFVKESKQDESGMPNNRFLAERTGGTYSTLKVQPAELEDSGVYFCASSQMGPHYGYTFGSGTRLTVV.

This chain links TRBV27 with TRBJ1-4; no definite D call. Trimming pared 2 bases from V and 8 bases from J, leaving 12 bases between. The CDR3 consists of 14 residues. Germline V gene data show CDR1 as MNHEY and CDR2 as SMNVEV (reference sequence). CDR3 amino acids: CASSLRRGGEKLFF. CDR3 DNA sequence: TGTGCCAGCAGTTTAAGGAGAGGAGGCGAAAAACTGTTTTTT.

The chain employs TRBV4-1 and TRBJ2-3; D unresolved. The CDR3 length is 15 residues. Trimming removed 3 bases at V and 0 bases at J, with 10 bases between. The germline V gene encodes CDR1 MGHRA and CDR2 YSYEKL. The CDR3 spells CASSHLVTSTDTQYF. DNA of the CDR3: TGCGCCAGCAGCCACCTCGTAACGAGCACAGATACGCAGTATTTT.

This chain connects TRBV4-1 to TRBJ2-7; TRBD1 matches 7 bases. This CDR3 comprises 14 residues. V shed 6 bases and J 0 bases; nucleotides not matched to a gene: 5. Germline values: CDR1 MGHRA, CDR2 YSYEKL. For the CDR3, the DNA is TGCGCCAGCAGTCCAGGGACAGACTCCTACGAGCAGTACTTC. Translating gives CASSPGTDSYEQYF.

CDR3 in DNA: TGTGCCAGCAGCTTGAGGGAAGGTCCCCAGGAGCAGTTCTTC. As protein: CASSLREGPQEQFF. The chain combines TRBV11-3 with TRBJ2-1; tentatively, D is TRBD2 (5 bases). This CDR3 comprises 14 residues. Germline assignment: CDR1 SGHNT and CDR2 YENEEA. Trimming took 3 bases from V and 10 from J, leaving 16 bases between them.

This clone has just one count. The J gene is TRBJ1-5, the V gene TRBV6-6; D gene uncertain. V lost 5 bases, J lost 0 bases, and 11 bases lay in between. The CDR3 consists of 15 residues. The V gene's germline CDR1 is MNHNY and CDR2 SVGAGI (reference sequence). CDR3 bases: TGTGCCAGCAGTCCCCTTGGGGTTAGCAATCAGCCCCAGCATTTT. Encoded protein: CASSPLGVSNQPQHF.

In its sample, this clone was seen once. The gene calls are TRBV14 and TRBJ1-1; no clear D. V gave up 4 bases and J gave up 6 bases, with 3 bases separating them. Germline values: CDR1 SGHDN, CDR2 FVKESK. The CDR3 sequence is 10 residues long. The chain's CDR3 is CASSLSEAFF. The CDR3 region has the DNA TGTGCCAGCAGCCTCTCTGAAGCTTTCTTT. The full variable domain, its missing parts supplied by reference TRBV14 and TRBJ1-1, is EAGVTQFPSHSVIEKGQTVTLRCDPISGHDNLYWYRRVMGKEIKFLLHFVKESKQDESGMPNNRFLAERTGGTYSTLKVQPAELEDSGVYFCASSLSEAFFGQGTRLTVV.

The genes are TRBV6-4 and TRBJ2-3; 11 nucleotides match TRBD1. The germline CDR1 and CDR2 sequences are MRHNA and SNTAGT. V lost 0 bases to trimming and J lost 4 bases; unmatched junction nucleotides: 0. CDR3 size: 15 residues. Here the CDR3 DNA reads TGTGCCAGCAGTGACTCGGGACAGGGGGCAGATACGCAGTATTTT. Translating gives CASSDSGQGADTQYF.

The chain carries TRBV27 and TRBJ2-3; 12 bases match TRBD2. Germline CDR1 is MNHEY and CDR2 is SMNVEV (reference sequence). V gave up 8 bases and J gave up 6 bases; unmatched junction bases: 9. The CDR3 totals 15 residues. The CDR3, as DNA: TGTGCCAGCGGTTGGACTAGCGGGACATCGGATACGCAGTATTTT. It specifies CASGWTSGTSDTQYF.